The 21 T cell receptor beta chains below come from one sample, sequenced in a study of T cell repertoires in cytomegalovirus infection. TCRdb re-analysed the reads in MiXCR, keeping a single row per CDR3 protein. The table shows 200,000 to 250,000 distinct CDR3 sequences, with 22% occurring only once. The sample taken for sequencing was CD8+ T cells from PBMCs. The receptors derive from a human donor in good health (CMV status not recorded). Some clones in this sample may be carry-over from other donors' samples.

The chain is built from TRBV28 and TRBJ2-7, with D uncertain. From germline, CDR1 is MDHEN and CDR2 SYDVKM. Trimming left V 6 bases short and J 2 bases short, with 5 bases between. The CDR3 has 11 amino acids. The DNA of the CDR3 is TGTGCCAGCAGCATCCCCTACGAGCAGTACTTC. It yields the protein CASSIPYEQYF.

This clonotype has only a few counts. V is TRBV20-1 and J is TRBJ2-3; D not resolved. V gave up 0 bases and J gave up 8 bases, with 6 bases separating them. Germline V gene sequence: CDR1 DFQATT, CDR2 SNEGSKA (reference sequence). This CDR3 has 11 amino acids. The CDR3 region has the DNA TGCAGTGCTAGAGATTATGGTACGCAGTATTTT. Its protein product is CSARDYGTQYF.

This clonotype has more than one count but fewer than ten. The rearrangement uses TRBV5-5 and TRBJ1-1; a weak D match, TRBD1 (5 bases). The CDR3 spans 17 residues. The V gene's germline CDR1 is SGHKS and CDR2 YYEKEE (reference sequence). V gave up 3 bases and J gave up 1 base, with 19 bases separating them. The CDR3 loop reads CASSSDNSLVGNTEAFF. The CDR3 DNA reads TGTGCCAGCAGCTCGGACAACTCCTTGGTCGGGAACACTGAAGCTTTCTTT.

The chain is built from TRBV20-1 and TRBJ2-5; weak D call: TRBD2 (5 bases). Germline CDR1 and CDR2: DFQATT and SNEGSKA (reference sequence). This CDR3 is 13 amino acids long. The V end was cut by 2 bases, the J end by 5 bases, with 12 bases between. CDR3 in amino acids: CSARRLGLETQYF. The CDR3 DNA follows: TGCAGTGCTAGACGCCTCGGACTGGAGACCCAGTACTTC.

As concerns this clonotype: Given a much more abundant clone one base away, this may be a read error. The chain joins TRBV7-4 to TRBJ2-1; D possibly corresponds to TRBD2 (6 bases). This CDR3 comprises 18 residues. Germline V gives CDR1 SGHVT, CDR2 SQSDAQ. The ends were cut back, 7 bases at V and 1 base at J, with 23 bases in the middle. The CDR3 DNA sequence: TGTGCCAGCATCCCAACTCTCACCGGGACTGGTTCCTACAATGAGCAGTTCTTC. The encoded protein is CASIPTLTGTGSYNEQFF.

The chain has TRBV2 and TRBJ2-1, with 10 bases lining up with TRBD1. This CDR3 has 17 amino acids. Germline V gene sequence: CDR1 SNHLY, CDR2 FYNNEI. J gave up 8 bases and V 6 bases, and 16 bases lay outside the gene matches. The CDR3 region has the DNA TGTGCCAGCAGCGGGGGGACAGGGGAGTTATTATTCGATGAGCAGTTCTTC. Protein product: CASSGGTGELLFDEQFF.

The chain couples TRBV20-1 to TRBJ2-7; TRBD1 is a possible D gene (7 bases). The CDR3 contains 14 residues. Trimming took 3 bases from V and 3 from J, leaving 15 bases between them. Per germline, CDR1 DFQATT and CDR2 SNEGSKA (reference sequence). The CDR3, as DNA: TGCAGTGCTAGTTTTGGAGGGACAGTCTACGAGCAGTACTTC. Protein: CSASFGGTVYEQYF.

Note on this clonotype: A much larger clonotype is one base distant, so this may be a read error. The CDR3 sequence: CASSSAGTGVSYEQYF. CDR3 nucleotide sequence: TGTGCCAGCAGTTCCGCCGGGACAGGGGTCTCCTACGAGCAGTACTTC. The chain employs TRBV28 and TRBJ2-7; 10 bases fit TRBD1. The trim removed 4 bases at V and 0 bases at J, leaving 6 bases unmatched. Germline CDR1 is MDHEN and CDR2 is SYDVKM. This CDR3 has 16 amino acids.

In this sample, this clonotype turned up many times. The chain combines TRBV6-5 with TRBJ2-1; 9 bases are shared with TRBD1. The CDR3 has 17 residues. Unmatched junction bases numbered 7, after V lost 2 bases and J lost 2 bases. From germline, CDR1 is MNHEY and CDR2 SVGAGI. CDR3 nucleotide sequence: TGTGCCAGCAGTTACCCTGCGACAGGGGGACCCTACAATGAGCAGTTCTTC. This translates into CASSYPATGGPYNEQFF.

There are a few counts of this clonotype. The chain employs TRBV7-9 and TRBJ2-3; D might be TRBD2 (5 bases). The CDR3 contains 15 residues. Trimming took off 10 bases at V and 5 bases at J, with 22 bases between the two ends. In germline, CDR1 is SEHNR, CDR2 FQNEAQ (reference sequence). CDR3 region: CATLREIGFGDTQYF. CDR3 nucleotides: TGTGCCACGTTGAGGGAGATAGGGTTCGGAGATACGCAGTATTTT.

This clonotype was detected many times. The chain recombines TRBV25-1 with TRBJ1-5; a possible D gene is TRBD1 (5 bases). This CDR3 spans 14 amino acids. V dropped 1 base and J dropped 4 bases, with 8 bases sitting between them. CDR1 is MGHDK and CDR2 is SYGVNS in the germline V gene. CDR3 DNA: TGTGCCAGCAGTGAATGGGGCGAGAATCAGCCCCAGCATTTT. Translated: CASSEWGENQPQHF.

This chain links TRBV7-6 with TRBJ2-1; 7 bases are a match to TRBD2. The CDR3 spans 15 residues. Germline CDR1 reads SGHVS; CDR2 reads FNYEAQ. The ends lost 0 bases at V and 8 bases at J; junction bases unmatched: 7. CDR3: CASSLAGGGRDEQFF. CDR3 coding DNA: TGTGCCAGCAGCTTAGCGGGCGGGGGTCGGGATGAGCAGTTCTTC. Together with reference TRBV7-6 and TRBJ2-1, the CDR3 gives the full variable domain: GAGVSQSPRYKVTKRGQDVALRCDPISGHVSLYWYRQALGQGPEFLTYFNYEAQQDKSGLPNDRFSAERPEGSISTLTIQRTEQRDSAMYRCASSLAGGGRDEQFFGPGTRLTVL.

This clonotype was counted ten times or more. The V gene is TRBV29-1, the J gene TRBJ1-1; D is undetermined. The CDR3 is 15 residues long. CDR1 SQVTM and CDR2 ANQGSEA come from the germline V gene. Trimming left V 0 bases short and J 9 bases short, with 20 bases between. CDR3 sequence (DNA): TGCAGCGTTGAAGATCGATCCGACAAAAGGTCAAAAGCTTTCTTT. Translated: CSVEDRSDKRSKAFF.

A few counts support this clonotype. The chain links TRBV7-6 to TRBJ1-6; D gene uncertain. With 1 base removed from V and 9 bases from J, the gap between germline ends came to 10 bases. CDR1 and CDR2 (germline): SGHVS, FNYEAQ. CDR3 length equals 14 residues. The CDR3 region is CASSLVSGISPLHF. As DNA, the CDR3 is TGTGCCAGCAGCTTAGTGTCCGGGATTTCACCCCTCCACTTT.

This clonotype was counted at least ten times. Here the CDR3 reads CATRQVKFQETQYF. CDR3 sequence (DNA): TGTGCCACCAGACAGGTTAAATTTCAAGAGACCCAGTACTTC. This sequence joins TRBV28 and TRBJ2-5; a possible D gene is TRBD1 (6 bases). The CDR3 consists of 14 residues. Germline lookup yields CDR1 MDHEN and CDR2 SYDVKM. Trimming took off 10 bases at V and 2 bases at J, with 17 bases between the two ends. The full variable domain, completed using reference TRBV28 and TRBJ2-5, is DVKVTQSSRYLVKRTGEKVFLECVQDMDHENMFWYRQDPGLGLRLIYFSYDVKMKEKGDIPEGYSVSREKKERFSLILESASTNQTSMYLCATRQVKFQETQYFGPGTRLLVL.

This clonotype was recorded a few times. J is TRBJ2-7 and V is TRBV25-1; 9 nucleotides align to TRBD1. Trimming at V came to 4 bases and at J to 3 bases, leaving 7 bases not matched to a gene. The CDR3 runs to 15 residues. Germline-derived CDR1 and CDR2 are MGHDK and SYGVNS. CDR3 in DNA: TGTGCCAGCAGTGTGGGGACAGGGATTAGCTACGAGCAGTACTTC. Translating it yields CASSVGTGISYEQYF.

This clonotype was observed a handful of times. The rearrangement links TRBV15 to TRBJ1-1; D uncertain. The CDR3 has 14 amino acids. CDR1 and CDR2 (germline): LNHNV, YYDKDF (reference sequence). V was trimmed by 4 bases and J by 0 bases, leaving 9 bases between them. In DNA form, the CDR3 reads TGTGCCACCAGCAAGGCAGCGATGAACACTGAAGCTTTCTTT. Encoded protein: CATSKAAMNTEAFF.

For this clonotype: This sequence may be a read error, since a much larger clone differs from it by one base. The J gene is TRBJ2-3, the V gene TRBV6-6, with a tentative D call TRBD1 (5 bases). This CDR3 has 16 residues. Looked up from germline, CDR1 is MNHNY and CDR2 is SVGAGI (reference sequence). CDR3 sequence reads: CASSSTQGSRTDSQYF. The CDR3 DNA sequence: TGTGCCAGCAGTTCCACTCAGGGAAGTCGCACAGATTCGCAGTATTTT.

The chain uses TRBV2 and TRBJ2-1; possible D gene TRBD1, 6 bases. Trimming pared 3 bases from V and 3 bases from J, leaving 12 bases between. The CDR3 runs to 15 residues. From germline, CDR1 is SNHLY and CDR2 FYNNEI. The CDR3 DNA reads TGTGCCAGCAGTGAGGACAGAGGCTTCTACAATGAGCAGTTCTTC. Its translation: CASSEDRGFYNEQFF.

In regard to this clonotype: A read error is possible here, since a much larger clone lies one base away. The V and J genes are TRBV6-2 or TRBV6-3 and TRBJ2-2; TRBD1 might be the D (5 bases). CDR3 length: 15 amino acids. Between the trimmed V and J ends, which lost 4 bases and 7 bases, there was a span of 16 bases. Germline CDR1 and CDR2: MNHEY and SVGEGT. The CDR3 DNA reads TGTGCCAGCAGTTTCACAGGCCGCGGCAACGGGGAGCTGTTTTTT. Its translation is CASSFTGRGNGELFF.

This clonotype was counted between two and nine times. This rearrangement joins TRBV7-9 to TRBJ2-1; 9 positions match TRBD1. This CDR3 region has 16 residues. The J segment lost 4 bases and the V segment lost 6 bases, leaving 10 bases of the junction unmatched. Germline CDR1 is SEHNR and CDR2 is FQNEAQ (reference sequence). The CDR3 region has the DNA TGTGCCAGCAGGTTGTCCCGGGACAGGGCTTACAATGAGCAGTTCTTC. This sequence encodes CASRLSRDRAYNEQFF.